Below, 32 T cell receptor beta chains from the same sample are listed, as sequenced in a study of T cell responses to AZD1222 COVID-19 vaccine. Generated by immunoSEQ multiplex PCR, the TCRdb table keeps only in-frame clones and is missing some. The sample has tens of thousands of clones, over 75% seen once. The sequencing used peripheral blood, collected on day 0 of MenACWY control vaccination. These receptors originate from an adult in good health.

The chain links TRBV19 to TRBJ2-7; tentative D call: TRBD1 (6 bases). Germline V gene lookup returns CDR1 LNHDA and CDR2 SQIVND (reference sequence). CDR3 length: 13 amino acids. V was trimmed by 6 bases and J by 7 bases, leaving 16 bases between them. CDR3 sequence: CASRGGGSPEQYF. CDR3 coding DNA: TGTGCCAGTAGAGGGGGTGGGTCCCCGGAGCAGTACTTC.

The V gene is TRBV27, the J gene TRBJ1-1; unclear D gene. V was clipped by 8 bases and J by 0 bases, with 13 bases between them. Looked up from germline, CDR1 is MNHEY and CDR2 is SMNVEV (reference sequence). The CDR3 is 14 amino acids. The CDR3 loop reads CASLEGPMNTEAFF. CDR3 DNA: TGTGCCAGCTTGGAAGGACCCATGAACACTGAAGCTTTCTTT.

This clone has only one observation. The chain joins TRBV28 to TRBJ2-7; D perhaps matches TRBD2 (5 bases). CDR3 length: 16 amino acids. Between the trimmed V and J ends, which lost 2 bases and 2 bases, there was a span of 16 bases. Germline CDR1 is MDHEN and CDR2 is SYDVKM. The CDR3 nucleotides are TGTGCCAGCAGTTTAGGCCCCCGGGGAAGCGCCTACGAGCAGTACTTC. It yields the protein CASSLGPRGSAYEQYF. Based on the CDR3 plus reference TRBV28 and TRBJ2-7, the full variable domain is DVKVTQSSRYLVKRTGEKVFLECVQDMDHENMFWYRQDPGLGLRLIYFSYDVKMKEKGDIPEGYSVSREKKERFSLILESASTNQTSMYLCASSLGPRGSAYEQYFGPGTRLTVT.

The V call is TRBV27, the J call TRBJ1-5; TRBD1 matches 9 bases. The CDR3 totals 16 residues. In germline, CDR1 is MNHEY, CDR2 SMNVEV (reference sequence). V lost 4 bases, J lost 3 bases, and 7 bases stayed unmatched. CDR3 nucleotides: TGTGCCAGCAGTTCAACGGACAGGGGAAACAATCAGCCCCAGCATTTT. This encodes CASSSTDRGNNQPQHF.

The V gene is TRBV10-1, the J gene TRBJ2-7, with D uncertain. Trimming took off 9 bases at V and 2 bases at J, with 8 bases between the two ends. The CDR3 length is 11 residues. The V gene's germline CDR1 is WNHNN and CDR2 SYGVQD (reference sequence). CDR3 sequence: CARLITYEQYF. CDR3 DNA sequence: TGCGCCAGGTTAATTACCTACGAGCAGTACTTC.

The chain has TRBV11-2 and TRBJ2-7; 7 positions match TRBD1. J gave up 6 bases and V 5 bases, and 4 bases lay outside the gene matches. The CDR3 loop spans 12 amino acids. The germline CDR1 and CDR2 sequences are SGHAT and FQNNGV. CDR3 loop: CASSTTGVEQYF. The CDR3 nucleotides read TGTGCCAGCAGCACAACAGGGGTCGAGCAGTACTTC.

This chain uses TRBV11-2 with TRBJ1-6, with D tentatively TRBD1 (5 bases). The CDR3 consists of 16 residues. Germline lookup yields CDR1 SGHAT and CDR2 FQNNGV. V dropped 5 bases and J dropped 8 bases, with 19 bases sitting between them. CDR3 in amino acids: CASSNGTYRGDSPLHF. CDR3 sequence (DNA): TGTGCCAGCAGCAATGGGACCTACCGTGGGGATTCACCCCTCCACTTT.

The gene calls are TRBV6-5 and TRBJ1-1; D gene uncertain. The germline V gene encodes CDR1 MNHEY and CDR2 SVGAGI. With 3 bases removed from V and 2 bases from J, the gap between germline ends came to 16 bases. CDR3 length equals 16 residues. The CDR3 loop is CASSYATTFTNTEAFF. In nucleotides, the CDR3 is TGTGCCAGCAGTTATGCAACGACATTTACTAACACTGAAGCTTTCTTT.

The chain is built from TRBV6-6 and TRBJ1-4; 7 bases fit TRBD1. The CDR3 consists of 15 residues. The germline gives CDR1 MNHNY, CDR2 SVGAGI (reference sequence). With V trimmed by 6 bases and J by 8 bases, 12 bases remained unmatched. The CDR3 region is CASSLRQGPLEKLFF. The CDR3 DNA is TGTGCCAGCAGCCTTAGACAGGGACCCTTAGAAAAACTGTTTTTT.

The rearrangement uses TRBV28 and TRBJ1-2; unclear D gene. Deletions cut 5 bases from V and 4 bases from J, with 5 bases between. Germline-derived CDR1 and CDR2 are MDHEN and SYDVKM. CDR3 size: 11 residues. In DNA form, the CDR3 reads TGTGCCAGCAGTACCCGCTATGGCTACACCTTC. Amino acid sequence: CASSTRYGYTF.

The chain is built from TRBV28 and TRBJ2-5; unclear D gene. The CDR3 is made up of 16 amino acids. The germline CDR1 and CDR2 sequences are MDHEN and SYDVKM. The V end was cut by 3 bases, the J end by 7 bases, with 21 bases between. Written as DNA, the CDR3 is TGTGCCAGCAGTTTGTTCCTCTCCGGACGGGTCGGGACCCAGTACTTC. It yields the protein CASSLFLSGRVGTQYF.

This rearrangement joins TRBV7-3 to TRBJ2-3; 14 bases map to TRBD2. The V gene end was trimmed by 1 base and the J gene end by 1 base; junction bases not matched to a gene: 1. The CDR3 totals 17 residues. From germline, CDR1 is SGHTA and CDR2 FQGTGA. The CDR3, as DNA: TGTGCCAGCAGCTTAATGGGACTAGCGGGAGGCACAGATACGCAGTATTTT. It specifies CASSLMGLAGGTDTQYF.

V usage is TRBV29-1 and J usage is TRBJ2-7, with a weak D call TRBD2 (6 bases). The CDR3 totals 15 residues. Germline V lookup: CDR1 SQVTM, CDR2 ANQGSEA. The V end lost 6 bases, the J end lost 7 bases, and 25 bases lay between the germline ends. The CDR3 spells CSVGKDSGSLGEQYF. The DNA of the CDR3 is TGCAGCGTGGGCAAGGATAGCGGCAGCCTGGGAGAGCAGTACTTC.

The rearrangement links TRBV28 to TRBJ1-5, with 7 bases fitting TRBD1. The CDR3 is 14 residues long. Unmatched junction bases numbered 8, after V lost 5 bases and J lost 7 bases. CDR1 is MDHEN, CDR2 SYDVKM, per germline. This CDR3 reads CASSPGGVGQPQHF. As DNA, the CDR3 is TGTGCCAGCAGTCCAGGGGGGGTGGGGCAGCCCCAGCATTTT.

The chain combines TRBV18 with TRBJ1-2; tentatively, D is TRBD1 (5 bases). The germline V gene has CDR1 KGHSH and CDR2 LQKENI. The V end lost 3 bases, the J end lost 5 bases, and 19 bases lay between the germline ends. This CDR3 has 16 residues. The chain's CDR3 is CASSPYYQGSDYGYTF. For the CDR3, the DNA is TGTGCCAGCTCACCGTATTACCAGGGCAGCGATTATGGCTACACCTTC.

The chain is built from TRBV7-2 and TRBJ2-1; tentatively, D is TRBD1 (6 bases). Trimming left V 0 bases short and J 4 bases short, with 16 bases between. Germline lookup yields CDR1 SGHTA and CDR2 FQGNSA. CDR3 length: 17 amino acids. CDR3 in DNA: TGTGCCAGCAGCTTAGCCGGTGGGACACAATTTTACAATGAGCAGTTCTTC. This translates into CASSLAGGTQFYNEQFF.

This chain connects TRBV11-2 to TRBJ2-7, with TRBD1 matching 7 bases. CDR3 length: 16 residues. Germline trimming cut 7 bases from V and 0 bases from J; bases unmatched to any gene: 12. CDR1 and CDR2 (germline): SGHAT, FQNNGV. For the CDR3, the DNA is TGTGCCAGCATGGGGTACAGGGGCCCAAGCTCCTACGAGCAGTACTTC. This sequence encodes CASMGYRGPSSYEQYF.

This clone was counted a few times. The chain joins TRBV2 to TRBJ1-3; 10 bases agree with TRBD1. The CDR3 has 16 amino acids. Germline V gene sequence: CDR1 SNHLY, CDR2 FYNNEI. Trimming cost V 3 bases and J 0 bases; bases outside gene matches: 2. Here the CDR3 DNA reads TGTGCCAGCAGTGATAGACAGGGGGCCTCTGGAAACACCATATATTTT. Translation: CASSDRQGASGNTIYF.

This sequence joins TRBV2 and TRBJ2-7; no reliable D call. CDR1 is SNHLY, CDR2 FYNNEI, per germline. V lost 8 bases, J lost 1 base, and 12 bases lay in between. The CDR3 loop spans 13 amino acids. In DNA form, the CDR3 reads TGTGCCAGCGGAGAGGAACATTCCTACGAGCAGTACTTC. This encodes CASGEEHSYEQYF. The full variable domain, with the rest looked up from reference TRBV2 and TRBJ2-7, is EPEVTQTPSHQVTQMGQEVILRCVPISNHLYFYWYRQILGQKVEFLVSFYNNEISEKSEIFDDQFSVERPDGSNFTLKIRSTKLEDSAMYFCASGEEHSYEQYFGPGTRLTVT.

The rearrangement uses TRBV6-2 or TRBV6-3 and TRBJ2-7; 7 bases line up with TRBD1. Unmatched junction bases numbered 8, after V lost 2 bases and J lost 7 bases. CDR1 is MNHEY, CDR2 SVGEGT, per germline. This CDR3 has 14 residues. The CDR3 sequence is CASSYLLTGREQYF. CDR3 nucleotide sequence: TGTGCCAGCAGTTACCTGTTGACAGGGCGGGAGCAGTACTTC.

The rearrangement links TRBV10-3 to TRBJ2-7, with a possible D match to TRBD1 (5 bases). Germline V gene data show CDR1 as ENHRY and CDR2 as SYGVKD. This CDR3 comprises 14 residues. The V end was cut by 6 bases, the J end by 6 bases, with 18 bases between. The CDR3 coding sequence is TGTGCCATCAGGGTAGGGCAGGGCGATCGCGAGCAGTACTTC. Translated: CAIRVGQGDREQYF.

The V gene is TRBV27, the J gene TRBJ2-7; 9 bases are shared with TRBD1. This CDR3 region has 15 residues. Germline values: CDR1 MNHEY, CDR2 SMNVEV (reference sequence). V dropped 0 bases and J dropped 9; count of bases not matched to a gene: 9. CDR3 sequence: CASSLSPTGGRWQYF. The CDR3 DNA is TGTGCCAGCAGTTTATCCCCGACAGGGGGAAGGTGGCAGTACTTC.

The chain joins TRBV5-1 to TRBJ2-5; no firm D call. Trimming removed 1 base from V and 6 bases from J, with 13 bases in between. The CDR3 length is 14 residues. From germline, CDR1 is SGHRS and CDR2 YFSETQ. DNA of the CDR3: TGCGCCAGCAGCTTGTCGCCCTCTTATCAGACCCAGTACTTC. Translating gives CASSLSPSYQTQYF.

This clone was seen just once. The chain combines TRBV6-1 with TRBJ1-3; TRBD1 might be the D (5 bases). Trimming cost V 2 bases and J 8 bases, with 16 bases left between them. Per germline, CDR1 MNHNS and CDR2 SASEGT. The CDR3 has 15 residues. CDR3 bases: TGTGCCAGCAGTGAAAGGGACGGTTCATCCGACACCATATATTTT. As protein: CASSERDGSSDTIYF.

This chain uses TRBV28 with TRBJ2-2, with TRBD1 matching 7 bases. This CDR3 is built from 15 residues. With 6 bases clipped from V and 2 bases from J, the junction kept 6 bases outside the gene matches. CDR1 is MDHEN, CDR2 SYDVKM, per germline. Written as DNA, the CDR3 is TGTGCCAGCAGCCGAGGGACAGCCAACACCGGGGAGCTGTTTTTT. Protein: CASSRGTANTGELFF.

This chain joins TRBV4-3 and TRBJ1-5, with a tentative D call TRBD1 (5 bases). Germline CDR1 LGHNA, CDR2 YSLEER. This CDR3 region has 15 residues. The germline V and J ends were trimmed by 4 bases and 6 bases, with 16 bases remaining between them. In DNA, the CDR3 is TGCGCCAGCAGCCCTACCAGTGGGGGGAGTCAGCCCCAGCATTTT. This encodes CASSPTSGGSQPQHF.

This chain uses TRBV5-6 with TRBJ2-7; 10 nucleotides agree with TRBD1. V was clipped by 9 bases and J by 6 bases; unmatched bases: 12. CDR1 is SGHDT and CDR2 is YYEEEE in the germline V gene. The length of the CDR3 is 14 residues. The CDR3 is CAIPSGTGESEQYF. CDR3 nucleotide sequence: TGTGCCATCCCATCAGGGACAGGGGAGTCCGAGCAGTACTTC.

The chain carries TRBV11-2 and TRBJ2-5; weak D call: TRBD1 (6 bases). Trimming took off 4 bases at V and 4 bases at J, with 16 bases between the two ends. The CDR3 totals 15 residues. The V gene's germline CDR1 is SGHAT and CDR2 FQNNGV. CDR3 loop: CASSSTHRALETQYF. The CDR3 DNA reads TGTGCCAGCAGCTCGACGCACAGGGCTTTAGAGACCCAGTACTTC.

The V and J genes are TRBV9 and TRBJ2-1; 10 bases map to TRBD2. V lost 3 bases and J lost 6; bases outside the gene matches: 9. Germline loops: CDR1 SGDLS, CDR2 YYNGEE. The CDR3 is made up of 16 amino acids. The CDR3 region has the DNA TGTGCCAGCAGCGAACGAGCGGGAGGGCCCGTCAATGAGCAGTTCTTC. This translates into CASSERAGGPVNEQFF. Full variable domain (rest looked up from reference TRBV9 and TRBJ2-1): DSGVTQTPKHLITATGQRVTLRCSPRSGDLSVYWYQQSLDQGLQFLIQYYNGEERAKGNILERFSAQQFPDLHSELNLSSLELGDSALYFCASSERAGGPVNEQFFGPGTRLTVL.

This clone is termed medium-sized (0.01 to 0.1%). This sequence joins TRBV7-9 and TRBJ2-7; unclear D gene. Germline loops: CDR1 SEHNR, CDR2 FQNEAQ (reference sequence). CDR3 size: 13 residues. Deletions cut 1 base from V and 4 bases from J, with 8 bases between. The CDR3 region has the DNA TGTGCCAGCAGCTTAGGGACCTTATACGAGCAGTACTTC. It encodes CASSLGTLYEQYF.

The chain employs TRBV28 and TRBJ2-2; D unclear. This CDR3 is 14 amino acids long. Trimming took 5 bases from V and 4 from J, leaving 11 bases between them. Germline V gene lookup returns CDR1 MDHEN and CDR2 SYDVKM. The DNA for the CDR3 is TGTGCCAGCAGTGACCCTGGCCCCACCGGGGAGCTGTTTTTT. Residues: CASSDPGPTGELFF. The variable domain in full, completed from reference TRBV28 and TRBJ2-2, reads DVKVTQSSRYLVKRTGEKVFLECVQDMDHENMFWYRQDPGLGLRLIYFSYDVKMKEKGDIPEGYSVSREKKERFSLILESASTNQTSMYLCASSDPGPTGELFFGEGSRLTVL.

The chain links TRBV7-2 to TRBJ2-2, with 8 nucleotides matching TRBD1. CDR3 length: 15 residues. Trimming at V came to 6 bases and at J to 4 bases, leaving 7 bases not matched to a gene. Germline V lookup: CDR1 SGHTA, CDR2 FQGNSA. The CDR3 nucleotides read TGTGCCAGCAGACGTGGACAGGGAAGCACCGGGGAGCTGTTTTTT. Translating gives CASRRGQGSTGELFF.